One sample yielded the 26 T cell receptor beta chains listed below, sequenced in a study of radiotherapy plus CTLA-4 blockade in lung cancer. The assay was immunoSEQ multiplex PCR, and TCRdb's table has in-frame clones only and misses some. The sample has 40,000 or so clones, 60% to 75% seen once. Here the sequenced sample was peripheral blood, taken from a patient treated with radiotherapy plus ipilimumab. These receptor sequences come from a human donor with non-small cell lung cancer who had stable disease on radiotherapy plus ipilimumab.

This clone was observed a few times. The chain joins TRBV10-1 to TRBJ2-2; 7 nucleotides line up with TRBD1. Germline V gene sequence: CDR1 WNHNN, CDR2 SYGVQD (reference sequence). The CDR3 extends over 13 amino acids. With 3 bases clipped from V and 7 bases from J, the junction kept 2 bases outside the gene matches. CDR3 sequence (DNA): TGCGCCAGCAGTGACCCAGGGGGCGGGGAGCTGTTTTTT. It encodes CASSDPGGGELFF.

The chain couples TRBV5-4 to TRBJ1-6; TRBD1 aligns across 7 bases. In germline, CDR1 is SGHNT, CDR2 YYREEE (reference sequence). This CDR3 spans 16 amino acids. J gave up 0 bases and V 3 bases, and 3 bases lay outside the gene matches. CDR3 sequence reads: CASSSGQSSYNSPLHF. The CDR3 DNA follows: TGTGCCAGCAGCTCGGGACAGAGCTCCTATAATTCACCCCTCCACTTT.

The chain recombines TRBV4-3 with TRBJ1-2; D might be TRBD1 (5 bases). Germline V lookup: CDR1 LGHNA, CDR2 YSLEER. CDR3 length: 15 residues. The V gene lost 0 bases and the J gene lost 1 base, with 9 bases spanning the gap. The CDR3 loop reads CASSQDTGYNYGYTF. The CDR3 coding sequence is TGCGCCAGCAGCCAAGATACAGGATATAACTATGGCTACACCTTC.

This chain connects TRBV10-3 to TRBJ1-2; a possible D gene is TRBD1 (6 bases). This CDR3 region has 18 residues. Between the trimmed V and J ends, which lost 0 bases and 4 bases, there was a span of 21 bases. Looked up from germline, CDR1 is ENHRY and CDR2 is SYGVKD. The CDR3 reads CAISESLGGGGLSYGYTF. The CDR3 nucleotides read TGTGCCATCAGTGAGTCATTAGGCGGAGGGGGGCTGAGCTATGGCTACACCTTC.

The chain has TRBV5-1 and TRBJ1-3, with D perhaps matching TRBD1 (5 bases). Germline V lookup: CDR1 SGHRS, CDR2 YFSETQ. Trimming removed 4 bases from V and 4 bases from J, with 15 bases in between. This CDR3 has 15 amino acids. Here the CDR3 DNA reads TGCGCCAGCAGCCGAGGATCAGGGACCGGAAACACCATATATTTT. Its protein product is CASSRGSGTGNTIYF.

The chain uses TRBV6-1 and TRBJ1-5; D might be TRBD1 (6 bases). The CDR3 consists of 13 residues. Germline V CDR1 and CDR2: MNHNS, SASEGT. Trimming removed 7 bases from V and 5 bases from J, with 12 bases in between. DNA of the CDR3: TGTGCCAGCACCCCGACAGGAGATCAGCCCCAGCATTTT. Amino acids: CASTPTGDQPQHF.

This chain links TRBV27 with TRBJ2-1; 7 bases line up with TRBD1. Germline trimming cut 5 bases from V and 2 bases from J; bases unmatched to any gene: 6. Germline loops: CDR1 MNHEY, CDR2 SMNVEV (reference sequence). This CDR3 is 15 amino acids long. CDR3: CASSRQGDTYNEQFF. CDR3 coding DNA: TGTGCCAGCAGTAGGCAGGGGGACACCTACAATGAGCAGTTCTTC.

The J gene is TRBJ2-3, the V gene TRBV7-9; the D is unclear. This CDR3 region has 12 residues. The germline V gene has CDR1 SEHNR and CDR2 FQNEAQ (reference sequence). V was clipped by 5 bases and J by 3 bases, with 6 bases between them. The chain's CDR3 is CASSLMTDTQYF. DNA of the CDR3: TGTGCCAGCAGCCTAATGACAGATACGCAGTATTTT.

The CDR3 sequence: CASRGNRGGYEQYF. CDR3 DNA: TGTGCCAGCAGAGGGAACAGGGGAGGCTACGAGCAGTACTTC. The V and J genes are TRBV6-5 and TRBJ2-7; perhaps TRBD1 as D (7 bases). Germline values: CDR1 MNHEY, CDR2 SVGAGI. This CDR3 region has 14 residues. V was pared by 6 bases and J by 3 bases, with 15 bases between.

The CDR3 nucleotides read TGTGCCAGTAGTATAAACCTCATGAACACTGAAGCTTTCTTT. It encodes CASSINLMNTEAFF. The V gene is TRBV19, the J gene TRBJ1-1; D is unresolved. This CDR3 contains 14 residues. Germline CDR1 and CDR2: LNHDA and SQIVND (reference sequence). Between the trimmed V and J ends, which lost 2 bases and 0 bases, there was a span of 7 bases.

J is TRBJ2-5 and V is TRBV7-9; tentatively, D is TRBD2 (7 bases). This CDR3 contains 18 residues. Germline V gene lookup returns CDR1 SEHNR and CDR2 FQNEAQ (reference sequence). V lost 0 bases and J 5 bases, leaving 22 bases between the germline ends. CDR3 residues: CASSLAQGGAIDFETQYF. The CDR3 bases are TGTGCCAGCAGCTTAGCGCAAGGGGGGGCAATAGATTTTGAGACCCAGTACTTC.

This chain uses TRBV30 with TRBJ1-6, with 7 bases matching TRBD1. The CDR3 loop spans 15 amino acids. Germline V gives CDR1 GTSNPN, CDR2 SVGIG (reference sequence). The V gene end was trimmed by 4 bases and the J gene end by 4 bases; junction bases not matched to a gene: 7. The CDR3, as DNA: TGTGCCTGGATTCAAACGGGACAGTATAATTCACCCCTCCACTTT. This sequence encodes CAWIQTGQYNSPLHF.

The J gene is TRBJ1-5, the V gene TRBV7-2, with TRBD1 matching 9 bases. The CDR3 is 16 residues long. Per germline, CDR1 SGHTA and CDR2 FQGNSA. Trimming removed 4 bases from V and 1 base from J; junction bases left unmatched: 5. Here the CDR3 reads CASSSRDRVSNQPQHF. Here the CDR3 DNA reads TGTGCCAGCAGCTCCCGGGACAGGGTCAGCAATCAGCCCCAGCATTTT.

This chain connects TRBV18 to TRBJ1-1; TRBD1 matches 7 bases. The J segment lost 7 bases and the V segment lost 2 bases, leaving 10 bases of the junction unmatched. This CDR3 spans 15 amino acids. Germline V lookup: CDR1 KGHSH, CDR2 LQKENI. CDR3 DNA sequence: TGTGCCAGCTCACCAAGGGGACAGCCAGTCCATGAAGCTTTCTTT. It specifies CASSPRGQPVHEAFF.

This clone was found a few times. The V and J genes are TRBV7-9 and TRBJ1-1; 10 nucleotides line up with TRBD1. CDR3 size: 13 residues. CDR1 and CDR2 from the germline V gene are SEHNR and FQNEAQ (reference sequence). J lost 7 bases, V lost 5 bases, and 4 bases had no gene match. The CDR3 protein is CASSTRDRGEAFF. DNA for the CDR3: TGTGCCAGCAGCACAAGGGACAGGGGTGAAGCTTTCTTT.

This rearrangement joins TRBV21-1 to TRBJ1-2. TRBV21-1 counts as a pseudogene. The CDR3 contains 14 residues. CDR3: CASSKGSFFYGYTF. Written as DNA, the CDR3 is TGTGCCAGCAGCAAAGGGTCCTTCTTCTATGGCTACACCTTC.

The CDR3 sequence is CASSAGHYEQYF. The CDR3 DNA reads as TGTGCCAGCAGCGCAGGACACTACGAGCAGTACTTC. The chain couples TRBV11-3 to TRBJ2-7; possible D gene TRBD1, 5 bases. V was pared by 5 bases and J by 3 bases, with 8 bases between. This CDR3 region has 12 residues. Germline V CDR1 and CDR2: SGHNT, YENEEA.

This clone has a handful of counts. V is TRBV5-1 and J is TRBJ1-1; a weak D match, TRBD1 (6 bases). This CDR3 contains 15 residues. Trimming cost V 4 bases and J 7 bases, with 20 bases left between them. Germline-derived CDR1 and CDR2 are SGHRS and YFSETQ. The CDR3 reads CASSGDRYPSVEAFF. Written as DNA, the CDR3 is TGCGCCAGCAGCGGTGACAGGTACCCCTCCGTTGAAGCTTTCTTT.

This chain joins TRBV4-3 and TRBJ1-2; D is perhaps TRBD1 (5 bases). Trimming left V 4 bases short and J 5 bases short, with 17 bases between. Germline V gives CDR1 LGHNA, CDR2 YSLEER. CDR3 length: 15 residues. The CDR3 DNA sequence: TGCGCCAGCAGCCTACGAAGGGGACGGCGGTATGGCTACACCTTC. Residues: CASSLRRGRRYGYTF.

The gene calls are TRBV2 and TRBJ1-6, with unresolved D. V was trimmed by 0 bases and J by 8 bases, leaving 20 bases between them. This CDR3 comprises 18 residues. Germline-derived CDR1 and CDR2 are SNHLY and FYNNEI. This CDR3 reads CASSEAETLRGGDSPLHF. CDR3 coding DNA: TGTGCCAGCAGTGAAGCAGAAACCCTCCGGGGTGGAGATTCACCCCTCCACTTT.

This chain connects TRBV4-3 to TRBJ1-4; TRBD1 might be the D (6 bases). CDR1 LGHNA and CDR2 YSLEER come from the germline V gene. The length of the CDR3 is 17 residues. Trimming took 4 bases from V and 5 from J, leaving 20 bases between them. CDR3 residues: CASSRGDGQRLNEKLFF. The DNA of the CDR3 is TGCGCCAGCAGCCGAGGAGATGGACAGCGTTTAAATGAAAAACTGTTTTTT.

This chain joins TRBV6-5 and TRBJ1-5; the D gene is possibly TRBD1 (6 bases). Trimming removed 6 bases from V and 5 bases from J, with 11 bases in between. The CDR3 loop spans 13 amino acids. CDR1 is MNHEY, CDR2 SVGAGI, per germline. The DNA of the CDR3 is TGTGCCAGCAGACAGGGTTACCATCAGCCCCAGCATTTT. Its translation is CASRQGYHQPQHF.

V and J are TRBV18 and TRBJ1-2; possibly TRBD1 for D (6 bases). V dropped 3 bases and J dropped 0 bases, with 14 bases sitting between them. Germline CDR1 and CDR2: KGHSH and LQKENI. The CDR3 totals 16 residues. The CDR3 here is CASSPQTGPANYGYTF. CDR3 DNA: TGTGCCAGCTCACCCCAAACAGGGCCCGCTAACTATGGCTACACCTTC.

The chain employs TRBV30 and TRBJ2-5, with 9 bases identical to TRBD2. V gave up 0 bases and J gave up 1 base; unmatched junction bases: 3. Germline V gives CDR1 GTSNPN, CDR2 SVGIG (reference sequence). There are 15 residues in the CDR3. This CDR3 is CAWSVSGGSQETQYF. In DNA form, the CDR3 reads TGTGCCTGGAGTGTGAGCGGGGGGAGCCAAGAGACCCAGTACTTC.

V usage is TRBV12-5 and J usage is TRBJ2-1, with D uncertain. Germline V gives CDR1 LGHNT, CDR2 FRNRAP. Trimming removed 0 bases at V and 8 bases at J, with 11 bases between. The CDR3 extends over 14 amino acids. This CDR3 reads CASGLVNRIYEQFF. CDR3 coding DNA: TGTGCTAGTGGTTTGGTAAATCGAATCTATGAGCAGTTCTTC.

V usage is TRBV2 and J usage is TRBJ1-3; tentative D call: TRBD1 (5 bases). Trimming took 0 bases from V and 0 from J, leaving 18 bases between them. The germline gives CDR1 SNHLY, CDR2 FYNNEI. The CDR3 is made up of 19 amino acids. CDR3 protein: CASSEAAIRIGTSGNTIYF. CDR3 bases: TGTGCCAGCAGTGAAGCGGCCATTAGGATAGGGACCTCTGGAAACACCATATATTTT.